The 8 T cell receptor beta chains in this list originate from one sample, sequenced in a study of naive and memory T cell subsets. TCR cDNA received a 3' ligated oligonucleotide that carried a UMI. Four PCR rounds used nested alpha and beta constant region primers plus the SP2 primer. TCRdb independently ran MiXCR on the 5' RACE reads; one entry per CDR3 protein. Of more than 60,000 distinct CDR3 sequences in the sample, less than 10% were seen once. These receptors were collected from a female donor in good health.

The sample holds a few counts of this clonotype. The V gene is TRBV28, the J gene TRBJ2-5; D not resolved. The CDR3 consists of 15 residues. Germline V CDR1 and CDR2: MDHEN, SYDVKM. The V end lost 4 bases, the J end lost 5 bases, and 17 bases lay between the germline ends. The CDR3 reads CASSSQQAPGETQYF. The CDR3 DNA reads TGTGCCAGCAGTTCCCAGCAGGCCCCTGGGGAGACCCAGTACTTC.

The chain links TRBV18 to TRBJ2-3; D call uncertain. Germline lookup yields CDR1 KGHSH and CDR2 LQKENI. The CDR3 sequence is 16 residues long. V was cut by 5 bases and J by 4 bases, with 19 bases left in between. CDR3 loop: CASSSVPIGRPDTQYF. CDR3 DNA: TGTGCCAGCTCATCAGTCCCGATCGGTCGACCAGATACGCAGTATTTT.

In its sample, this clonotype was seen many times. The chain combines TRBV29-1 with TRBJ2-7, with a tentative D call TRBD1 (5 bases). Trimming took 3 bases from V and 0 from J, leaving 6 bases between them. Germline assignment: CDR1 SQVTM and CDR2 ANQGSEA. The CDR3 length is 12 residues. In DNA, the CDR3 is TGCAGCGTTGATCAGGGCTCCTACGAGCAGTACTTC. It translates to CSVDQGSYEQYF.

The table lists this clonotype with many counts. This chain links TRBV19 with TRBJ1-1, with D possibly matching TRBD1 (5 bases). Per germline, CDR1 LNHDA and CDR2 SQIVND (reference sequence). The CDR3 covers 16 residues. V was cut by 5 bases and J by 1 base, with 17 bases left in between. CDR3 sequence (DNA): TGTGCCAGTAGTCAAACCCCGGGACTCAGGAACACTGAAGCTTTCTTT. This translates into CASSQTPGLRNTEAFF.

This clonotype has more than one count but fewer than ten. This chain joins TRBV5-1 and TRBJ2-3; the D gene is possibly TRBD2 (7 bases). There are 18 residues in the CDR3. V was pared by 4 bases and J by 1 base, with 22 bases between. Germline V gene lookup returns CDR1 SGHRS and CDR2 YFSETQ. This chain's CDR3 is CASSDGAGAAWGTDTQYF. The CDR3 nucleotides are TGCGCCAGCAGCGACGGTGCGGGGGCCGCTTGGGGCACAGATACGCAGTATTTT.

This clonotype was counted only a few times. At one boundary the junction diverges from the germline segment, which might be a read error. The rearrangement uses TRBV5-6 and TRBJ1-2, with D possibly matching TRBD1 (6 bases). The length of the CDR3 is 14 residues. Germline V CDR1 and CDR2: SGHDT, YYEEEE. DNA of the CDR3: TGTGTCAGCAGGAGCCGGGGGGCTGGCTATGGCTACACCTTC. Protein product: CVSRSRGAGYGYTF.

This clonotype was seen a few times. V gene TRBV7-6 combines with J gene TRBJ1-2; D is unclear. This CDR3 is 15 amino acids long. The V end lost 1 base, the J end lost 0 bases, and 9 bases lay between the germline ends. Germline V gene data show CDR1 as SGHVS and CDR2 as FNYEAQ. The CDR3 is CASSLGGIANYGYTF. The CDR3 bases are TGTGCCAGCAGCTTAGGAGGGATTGCTAACTATGGCTACACCTTC.

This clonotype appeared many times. In DNA form, the CDR3 reads TGTGCCAGCAGCCGACCGGGACAGCTGAACACTGAAGCTTTCTTT. Its protein product is CASSRPGQLNTEAFF. V and J are TRBV5-4 and TRBJ1-1; TRBD1 matches 7 bases. This CDR3 contains 15 residues. The germline CDR1 and CDR2 sequences are SGHNT and YYREEE (reference sequence). After removal of 4 bases from V and 0 bases from J, the junction contained 6 bases not matched to a gene.